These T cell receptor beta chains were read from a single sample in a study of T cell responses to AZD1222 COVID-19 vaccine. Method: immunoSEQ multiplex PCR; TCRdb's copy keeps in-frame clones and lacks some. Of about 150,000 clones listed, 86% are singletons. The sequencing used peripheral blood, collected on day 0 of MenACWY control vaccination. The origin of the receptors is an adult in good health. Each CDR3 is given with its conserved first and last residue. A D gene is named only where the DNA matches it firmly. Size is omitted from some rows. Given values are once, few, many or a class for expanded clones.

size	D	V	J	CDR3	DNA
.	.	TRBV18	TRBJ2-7	CASSPGAYEQYF	TGTGCCAGCTCACCAGGTGCCTACGAGCAGTACTTC
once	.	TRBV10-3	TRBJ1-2	CAISDANRAGYGYTF	TGTGCCATCAGTGACGCCAACAGGGCTGGGTATGGCTACACCTTC
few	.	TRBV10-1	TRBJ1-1	CASSMRGPGLGTEAFF	TGCGCCAGCAGTATGCGGGGGCCTGGTTTGGGCACTGAAGCTTTCTTT
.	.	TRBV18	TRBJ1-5	CASSDDGQLNQPQHF	TGTGCCAGCTCAGATGATGGGCAGCTCAATCAGCCCCAGCATTTT
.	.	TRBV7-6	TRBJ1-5	CASSPGRSQPQHF	TGTGCCAGCAGCCCGGGGAGGAGTCAGCCCCAGCATTTT
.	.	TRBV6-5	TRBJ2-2	CASRGNTGELFF	TGTGCCAGCAGGGGGAACACCGGGGAGCTGTTTTTT
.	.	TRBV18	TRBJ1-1	CASSYGGTEAFF	TGTGCCAGCTCATACGGGGGGACTGAAGCTTTCTTT
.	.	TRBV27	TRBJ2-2	CASSGDAYSNTGELFF	TGTGCCAGCAGTGGGGACGCTTACTCGAACACCGGGGAGCTGTTTTTT
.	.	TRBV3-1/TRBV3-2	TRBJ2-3	CASSPHAAGGIDTQYF	TGTGCCAGCAGCCCCCACGCGGCAGGGGGGATAGATACGCAGTATTTT
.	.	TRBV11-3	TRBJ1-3	CASSFGTSSGNTIYF	TGTGCCAGCAGCTTCGGCACCAGCTCTGGAAACACCATATATTTT
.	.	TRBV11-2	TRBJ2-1	CASSLGRGNNEQFF	TGTGCCAGCAGCCTCGGCCGGGGAAACAATGAGCAGTTCTTC
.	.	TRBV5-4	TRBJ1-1	CASSLPGGLNTEAFF	TGTGCCAGCAGCTTGCCCGGGGGCCTGAACACTGAAGCTTTCTTT
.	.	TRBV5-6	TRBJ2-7	CASEADSYEQYF	TGTGCCAGCGAGGCCGATTCCTACGAGCAGTACTTC
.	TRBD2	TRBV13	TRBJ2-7	CASSYGTSGGYEQYF	TGTGCCAGCAGCTACGGGACTAGCGGGGGCTACGAGCAGTACTTC
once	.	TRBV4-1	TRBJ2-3	CASSQDGGTGLYTDTQYF	TGCGCCAGCAGCCAAGATGGAGGTACAGGACTATACACAGATACGCAGTATTTT
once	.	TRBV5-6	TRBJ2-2	CASRRLDQEFFTELFF	TGTGCCAGCAGACGCCTTGATCAGGAGTTTTTTACGGAGCTGTTTTTT
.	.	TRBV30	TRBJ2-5	CAWSVGARGEETQYF	TGTGCCTGGAGTGTAGGAGCTCGGGGTGAAGAGACCCAGTACTTC
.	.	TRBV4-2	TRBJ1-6	CASSHQGTENNSPLHF	TGTGCCAGCAGCCATCAAGGGACGGAAAATAATTCACCCCTCCACTTT
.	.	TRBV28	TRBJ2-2	CASTPAGTSPGELFF	TGTGCCAGCACCCCTGCTGGAACTAGCCCCGGGGAGCTGTTTTTT
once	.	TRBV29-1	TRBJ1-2	CSVEQTPVRTF	TGCAGCGTTGAACAGACACCGGTTCGGACCTTC
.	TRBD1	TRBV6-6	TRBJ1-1	CASPDRGRKSTEAFF	TGTGCCAGTCCGGACAGGGGGCGAAAGTCCACTGAAGCTTTCTTT
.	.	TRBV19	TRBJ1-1	CASSQGTEAFF	TGTGCCAGTAGCCAGGGTACCGAAGCTTTCTTT
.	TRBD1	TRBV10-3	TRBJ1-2	CAISGGQGFNGYTF	TGTGCCATCAGTGGAGGACAGGGTTTTAATGGCTACACCTTC
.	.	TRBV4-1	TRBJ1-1	CASSLKLNTEAFF	TGCGCCAGCAGCCTTAAATTGAACACTGAAGCTTTCTTT
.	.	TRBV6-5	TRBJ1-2	CASSQDSYGYTF	TGTGCCAGCAGCCAGGACAGCTATGGCTACACCTTC
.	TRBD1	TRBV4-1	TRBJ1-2	CASSQGHDRGIYGYTF	TGCGCCAGCAGCCAAGGACACGACAGGGGTATCTATGGCTACACCTTC
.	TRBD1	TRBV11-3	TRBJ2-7	CASSLDLRDSGEQYF	TGTGCCAGCAGCTTAGATCTAAGGGACAGTGGCGAGCAGTACTTC
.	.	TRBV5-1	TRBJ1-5	CASSLDSQYQPQHF	TGCGCCAGCAGCTTGGACAGCCAGTATCAGCCCCAGCATTTT
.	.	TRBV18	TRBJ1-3	CASSHGQTGNTIYF	TGTGCCAGCTCACACGGACAGACTGGAAACACCATATATTTT
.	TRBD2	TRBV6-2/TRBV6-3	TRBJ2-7	CASSTLAGLPLYEQYF	TGTGCCAGCAGTACCCTAGCGGGATTACCCCTCTACGAGCAGTACTTC
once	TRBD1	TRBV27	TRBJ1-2	CASSPQGQGAGYTF	TGTGCCAGCAGTCCCCAGGGACAGGGAGCTGGCTACACCTTC
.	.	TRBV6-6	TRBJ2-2	CASSGIDGELFF	TGTGCCAGCAGCGGGATTGACGGGGAGCTGTTTTTT
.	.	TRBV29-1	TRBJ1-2	CSVEDLVSNYGYTF	TGCAGCGTTGAAGATCTGGTCAGTAACTATGGCTACACCTTC
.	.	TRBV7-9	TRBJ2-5	CASSLSLVPWETQYF	TGTGCCAGCAGCTTAAGTCTAGTCCCCTGGGAGACCCAGTACTTC
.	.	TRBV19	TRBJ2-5	CASSPPGGRETQYF	TGTGCCAGTAGTCCTCCAGGCGGTCGGGAGACCCAGTACTTC
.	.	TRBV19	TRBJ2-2	CATTRFSNTGELFF	TGTGCCACCACCAGGTTTTCGAACACCGGGGAGCTGTTTTTT
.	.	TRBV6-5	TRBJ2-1	CASSYRAPGVNEQFF	TGTGCCAGCAGTTACCGGGCCCCTGGGGTCAATGAGCAGTTCTTC
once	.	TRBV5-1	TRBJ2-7	CASSLDSGGTTYEQYF	TGCGCCAGCAGCTTGGACTCCGGTGGGACAACCTACGAGCAGTACTTC
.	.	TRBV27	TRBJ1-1	CASSLSIGLNTEAFF	TGTGCCAGCAGTTTATCCATAGGGTTGAACACTGAAGCTTTCTTT
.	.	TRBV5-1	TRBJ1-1	CASSLTGQSSRTAFF	TGCGCCAGCAGCTTGACAGGCCAATCCTCCCGGACGGCTTTCTTT
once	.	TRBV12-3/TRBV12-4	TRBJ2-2	CASLPGKAGELFF	TGTGCCAGCCTACCTGGGAAGGCCGGGGAGCTGTTTTTT
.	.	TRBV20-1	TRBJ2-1	CSASGSYEVNEQFF	TGCAGTGCTAGTGGGAGCTACGAGGTCAATGAGCAGTTCTTC
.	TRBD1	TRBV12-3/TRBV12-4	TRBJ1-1	CASSRTGNTEAFF	TGTGCCAGCAGTCGGACAGGGAACACTGAAGCTTTCTTT
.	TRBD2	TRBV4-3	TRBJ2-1	CASSQDNLYGRNEQFF	TGCGCCAGCAGCCAAGATAACTTGTACGGGAGGAATGAGCAGTTCTTC
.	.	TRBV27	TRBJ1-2	CASSLSDSNYGYTF	TGTGCCAGCAGTTTATCGGACAGTAACTATGGCTACACCTTC
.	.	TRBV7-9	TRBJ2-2	CASHISGGGELFF	TGTGCCAGCCATATATCTGGGGGCGGGGAGCTGTTTTTT
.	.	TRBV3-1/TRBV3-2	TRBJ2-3	CASSQSSSTDTQYF	TGTGCCAGCAGCCAGTCATCCAGCACAGATACGCAGTATTTT
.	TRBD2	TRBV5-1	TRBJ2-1	CASSLVPGTSGGAAFF	TGCGCCAGCAGCTTGGTGCCTGGGACTAGCGGGGGGGCCGCCTTCTTC
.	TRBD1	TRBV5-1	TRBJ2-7	CASSSSTGGPYEQYF	TGCGCCAGCAGCTCGTCGACAGGGGGACCCTACGAGCAGTACTTC